The following is a T cell receptor (beta chain) sequence with its context. This entry belongs to a study of early T cells in non-severe SARS-CoV-2 infection. A single record per CDR3 protein comes from TCRdb applying MiXCR to the 5' RACE reads. Among 55,000 or so distinct CDR3 sequences, approximately 6.7% were seen once, and the ten largest hold roughly 4%. The germline V gene has CDR1 DFQATT and CDR2 SNEGSKA (reference sequence). This CDR3 comprises 13 residues. With 2 bases removed from V and 2 bases from J, the gap between germline ends came to 9 bases. V gene TRBV20-1 combines with J gene TRBJ2-5; weak D call: TRBD2 (5 bases). The sequence came from an adult who was a healthcare worker with PCR-confirmed SARS-CoV-2 infection or an uninfected control (not recorded which). The sample was whole blood. As DNA, the CDR3 is TGCAGTGCTAGAAATAGCGCGCAAGAGACCCAGTACTTC. It encodes CSARNSAQETQYF.